This T cell receptor beta chain was recorded in a study of CD8 T cells in ankylosing spondylitis. Using its own MiXCR run on the 5' RACE reads, TCRdb lists one record per CDR3 protein. The top ten clones hold 10% to 15% of a sample with about 360,000 distinct CDR3 sequences, 20% of them seen once. The junction had 5 bases not matched to a gene; V was cut back by 6 bases and J by 0 bases. The CDR3 has 16 residues. CDR1 and CDR2 from the germline V gene are LGHDT and YNNKEL (reference sequence). Whole-study findings and limits: Typical of ankylosing spondylitis blood, it appeared, was a TCR beta motif of under 10 highly homologous variants.

Note on this clonotype: Antigen unknown.

Sequenced sample: blood, either unsorted or a sorted T cell fraction (not recorded which). The chain couples TRBV3-1 to TRBJ2-6; the match to TRBD1 covers 7 bases. This clonotype was sampled from a male donor with ankylosing spondylitis or in good health (not recorded which). CDR3 region: CASRNDRASGANVLTF. The CDR3 DNA follows: TGTGCCAGCAGAAATGACAGGGCCTCTGGGGCCAACGTCCTGACTTTC.